This T cell receptor beta chain originates from a study of T cell clusters in autoimmune cytopenias. Study as a whole: TRB sequencing had a median approximately 50,000 reads and approximately 2,200 distinct clonotypes per sample. Study-wide results and limits: No cluster-lack signature appeared between secondary cytopenia and chronic lymphocytic leukemia patients, apparently due to lymphoma masking. Primary autoimmune cytopenia patients appeared to lack physiological T cell clusters present in healthy donors. TRB repertoire shifts in secondary cytopenia and chronic lymphocytic leukemia mostly reflected lymphoma, not autoimmunity.

With regard to this clonotype: The antigen is unknown.

Roughly 40,000 genome equivalents of blood DNA were amplified for TRB. Multiplex touch-down PCR amplified TRB using TRB-A and TRB-B pools in one tube. TCRdb re-called the multiplex PCR reads; every CDR3 protein appears as one record, without DNA. The sample's table shows roughly 3,000 distinct CDR3 sequences. CDR3 length: 13 amino acids. Per the germline V gene, CDR1 is DFQATT and CDR2 is SNEGSKA (reference sequence). This sequence was found in a human donor with an autoimmune cytopenia or autoimmune hepatitis (not recorded which). Specimen: peripheral blood. The chain recombines TRBV20-1 with TRBJ1-3; with no DNA, the TCRdb D assignment of TRBD1 cannot be verified. The CDR3 spells CSAQQVSGNTIYF.